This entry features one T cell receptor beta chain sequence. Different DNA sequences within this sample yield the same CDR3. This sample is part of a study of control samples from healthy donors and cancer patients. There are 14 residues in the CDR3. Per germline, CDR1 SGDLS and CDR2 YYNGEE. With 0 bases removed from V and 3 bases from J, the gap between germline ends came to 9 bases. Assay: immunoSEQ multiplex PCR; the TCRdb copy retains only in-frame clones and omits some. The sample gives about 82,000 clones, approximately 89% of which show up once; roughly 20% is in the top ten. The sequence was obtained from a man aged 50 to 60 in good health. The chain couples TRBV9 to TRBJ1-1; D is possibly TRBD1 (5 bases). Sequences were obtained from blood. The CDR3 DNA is TGTGCCAGCAGCGTAGGGGGCGCCGACACTGAAGCTTTCTTT. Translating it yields CASSVGGADTEAFF.